This T cell receptor beta chain was identified during a study of response to subunit inactivated influenza vaccine. On this clonotype: Its antigen is as yet unknown.

The study, taken as a whole, reports: There was a suggestion from the authors that each seasonal influenza vaccination recruits few new T cells.

CDR1 and CDR2 (germline): DFQATT, SNEGSKA (reference sequence). Germline trimming cut 6 bases from V and 0 bases from J; bases unmatched to any gene: 11. The CDR3 runs to 16 residues. TCRdb processed the RT-PCR reads anew with MiXCR; each CDR3 protein has one entry. The sample shows about 190,000 distinct CDR3 sequences, approximately 15% of them seen only once. The material sequenced was CD8+ T cells sorted from PBMCs, taken roughly 5 days after vaccination. The receptor was derived from a man in his fifties who received an inactivated influenza vaccine. The chain carries TRBV20-1 and TRBJ2-1; 7 nucleotides match TRBD2. The CDR3 region is CSAPHHRDYSYNEQFF. CDR3 sequence (DNA): TGCAGTGCACCGCACCACCGGGACTACTCCTACAATGAGCAGTTCTTC.